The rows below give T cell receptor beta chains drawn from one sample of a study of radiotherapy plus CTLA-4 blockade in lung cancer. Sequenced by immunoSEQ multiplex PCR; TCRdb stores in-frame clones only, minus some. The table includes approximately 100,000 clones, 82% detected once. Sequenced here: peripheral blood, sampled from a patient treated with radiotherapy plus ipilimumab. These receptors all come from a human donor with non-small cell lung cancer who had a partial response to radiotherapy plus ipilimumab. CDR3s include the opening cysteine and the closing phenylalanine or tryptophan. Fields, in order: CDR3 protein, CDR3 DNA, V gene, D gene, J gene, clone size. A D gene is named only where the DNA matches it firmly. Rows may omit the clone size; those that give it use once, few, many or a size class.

CDR3 protein: CASSSRFYEQYF
CDR3 DNA: TGTGCCAGCAGTTCACGGTTCTACGAGCAGTACTTC
V gene: TRBV6-1
D gene: .
J gene: TRBJ2-7
clone size: .

CDR3 protein: CASSDSRTGQFF
CDR3 DNA: TGTGCCAGCAGTGACTCGCGGACAGGGCAGTTCTTC
V gene: TRBV6-4
D gene: TRBD1
J gene: TRBJ2-1
clone size: .

CDR3 protein: CASSSAGDNSPLHF
CDR3 DNA: TGCGCCAGCAGCTCTGCAGGGGATAATTCACCCCTCCACTTT
V gene: TRBV5-1
D gene: .
J gene: TRBJ1-6
clone size: .

CDR3 protein: CASSVAGFQETQYF
CDR3 DNA: TGTGCCAGCAGCGTCGCGGGATTCCAAGAGACCCAGTACTTC
V gene: TRBV9
D gene: .
J gene: TRBJ2-5
clone size: few

CDR3 protein: CASSDGGANQPQHF
CDR3 DNA: TGTGCCAGCAGTGATGGGGGGGCGAATCAGCCCCAGCATTTT
V gene: TRBV6-5
D gene: .
J gene: TRBJ1-5
clone size: .

CDR3 protein: CASSLGGGRTYNEQFF
CDR3 DNA: TGTGCCAGCAGCTTGGGGGGCGGGAGGACCTACAATGAGCAGTTCTTC
V gene: TRBV5-6
D gene: TRBD2
J gene: TRBJ2-1
clone size: .

CDR3 protein: CASSQDSGTGDGYTF
CDR3 DNA: TGCGCCAGCAGCCAAGATTCCGGGACAGGGGACGGCTACACCTTC
V gene: TRBV4-1
D gene: TRBD1
J gene: TRBJ1-2
clone size: .

CDR3 protein: CASTPTGTSGSKWEFF
CDR3 DNA: TGTGCCAGCACCCCCACCGGGACTAGCGGGAGTAAGTGGGAGTTCTTC
V gene: TRBV7-9
D gene: TRBD2
J gene: TRBJ2-1
clone size: .

CDR3 protein: CASSPGQGSSYEQYF
CDR3 DNA: TGTGCCAGCAGCCCCGGACAGGGGTCTTCCTACGAGCAGTACTTC
V gene: TRBV4-2
D gene: TRBD1
J gene: TRBJ2-7
clone size: .

CDR3 protein: CASSYSGTDEKLFF
CDR3 DNA: TGTGCCAGCAGTTACTCCGGGACAGATGAAAAACTGTTTTTT
V gene: TRBV6-5
D gene: TRBD1
J gene: TRBJ1-4
clone size: .

CDR3 protein: CASSLALTSGSTDTQYF
CDR3 DNA: TGTGCCAGCAGCCTCGCACTAACTAGCGGGAGTACAGATACGCAGTATTTT
V gene: TRBV28
D gene: TRBD2
J gene: TRBJ2-3
clone size: .

CDR3 protein: CSARLGNKQYF
CDR3 DNA: TGCAGTGCTAGACTGGGCAACAAGCAGTACTTC
V gene: TRBV20-1
D gene: .
J gene: TRBJ2-7
clone size: .

CDR3 protein: CASSPRKTGVNTGELFF
CDR3 DNA: TGTGCCAGCAGCCCCCGCAAGACAGGGGTGAACACCGGGGAGCTGTTTTTT
V gene: TRBV21-1
D gene: .
J gene: TRBJ2-2
clone size: .

CDR3 protein: CASSQGVTYEQYF
CDR3 DNA: TGTGCCAGCAGCCAGGGGGTCACCTACGAGCAGTACTTC
V gene: TRBV6-1
D gene: TRBD1
J gene: TRBJ2-7
clone size: .

CDR3 protein: CASSSGRRSTDTQYF
CDR3 DNA: TGTGCCAGCAGTTCAGGGAGGCGGAGCACAGATACGCAGTATTTT
V gene: TRBV27
D gene: .
J gene: TRBJ2-3
clone size: .

CDR3 protein: CASSLNGGGTNEKLFF
CDR3 DNA: TGTGCCAGCAGCTTAAATGGAGGGGGCACTAATGAAAAACTGTTTTTT
V gene: TRBV7-9
D gene: TRBD1
J gene: TRBJ1-4
clone size: .

CDR3 protein: CASGREQETQYF
CDR3 DNA: TGTGCCTCCGGGCGGGAGCAAGAGACCCAGTACTTC
V gene: TRBV5-4
D gene: TRBD2
J gene: TRBJ2-5
clone size: .

CDR3 protein: CAISGTGILGGELFF
CDR3 DNA: TGTGCCATTTCCGGGACAGGGATCTTAGGCGGGGAGCTGTTTTTT
V gene: TRBV19
D gene: TRBD1
J gene: TRBJ2-2
clone size: .

CDR3 protein: CAISESAIIYEQYF
CDR3 DNA: TGTGCCATCAGTGAGTCGGCAATAATTTACGAGCAGTACTTC
V gene: TRBV10-3
D gene: .
J gene: TRBJ2-7
clone size: .

CDR3 protein: CASSETGHQPQHF
CDR3 DNA: TGTGCCAGCAGTGAAACAGGGCATCAGCCCCAGCATTTT
V gene: TRBV6-1
D gene: .
J gene: TRBJ1-5
clone size: .

CDR3 protein: CASSFGGTGPVYGYTF
CDR3 DNA: TGTGCCAGCAGTTTTGGCGGGACAGGCCCTGTCTATGGCTACACCTTC
V gene: TRBV28
D gene: TRBD1
J gene: TRBJ1-2
clone size: .

CDR3 protein: CASSTGTDNQPQHF
CDR3 DNA: TGCGCCAGCAGCACCGGGACAGATAATCAGCCCCAGCATTTT
V gene: TRBV5-1
D gene: TRBD1
J gene: TRBJ1-5
clone size: .

CDR3 protein: CASTSGYGYTF
CDR3 DNA: TGTGCCAGCACATCGGGCTATGGCTACACCTTC
V gene: TRBV5-8
D gene: .
J gene: TRBJ1-2
clone size: .

CDR3 protein: CASSEIGAYEQYF
CDR3 DNA: TGTGCCAGCAGTGAGATAGGGGCATACGAGCAGTACTTC
V gene: TRBV6-5
D gene: .
J gene: TRBJ2-7
clone size: .

CDR3 protein: CASSRSTATYEQYF
CDR3 DNA: TGTGCCAGCAGTCGCTCGACAGCTACCTACGAGCAGTACTTC
V gene: TRBV6-5
D gene: .
J gene: TRBJ2-7
clone size: .

CDR3 protein: CSVVQGGGYTF
CDR3 DNA: TGCAGCGTTGTCCAGGGAGGTGGCTACACCTTC
V gene: TRBV29-1
D gene: .
J gene: TRBJ1-2
clone size: .

CDR3 protein: CAITKTSGIGEQFF
CDR3 DNA: TGTGCCATCACTAAGACTAGCGGGATCGGTGAGCAGTTCTTC
V gene: TRBV10-3
D gene: TRBD2
J gene: TRBJ2-1
clone size: .

CDR3 protein: CASSTSTGADYGYTF
CDR3 DNA: TGTGCCAGTAGTACATCGACAGGGGCAGACTATGGCTACACCTTC
V gene: TRBV19
D gene: TRBD1
J gene: TRBJ1-2
clone size: once

CDR3 protein: CASSGGDYYYNEQFF
CDR3 DNA: TGTGCCAGCAGTGGAGGGGACTACTATTACAATGAGCAGTTCTTC
V gene: TRBV28
D gene: TRBD2
J gene: TRBJ2-1
clone size: .

CDR3 protein: CASSQLAGSTDTQYF
CDR3 DNA: TGTGCCAGCAGCCAGCTAGCGGGTTCCACAGATACGCAGTATTTT
V gene: TRBV7-3
D gene: TRBD2
J gene: TRBJ2-3
clone size: .

CDR3 protein: CASSQAEVAVNTGELFF
CDR3 DNA: TGCGCCAGCAGCCAAGCGGAGGTAGCCGTGAACACCGGGGAGCTGTTTTTT
V gene: TRBV4-1
D gene: .
J gene: TRBJ2-2
clone size: .